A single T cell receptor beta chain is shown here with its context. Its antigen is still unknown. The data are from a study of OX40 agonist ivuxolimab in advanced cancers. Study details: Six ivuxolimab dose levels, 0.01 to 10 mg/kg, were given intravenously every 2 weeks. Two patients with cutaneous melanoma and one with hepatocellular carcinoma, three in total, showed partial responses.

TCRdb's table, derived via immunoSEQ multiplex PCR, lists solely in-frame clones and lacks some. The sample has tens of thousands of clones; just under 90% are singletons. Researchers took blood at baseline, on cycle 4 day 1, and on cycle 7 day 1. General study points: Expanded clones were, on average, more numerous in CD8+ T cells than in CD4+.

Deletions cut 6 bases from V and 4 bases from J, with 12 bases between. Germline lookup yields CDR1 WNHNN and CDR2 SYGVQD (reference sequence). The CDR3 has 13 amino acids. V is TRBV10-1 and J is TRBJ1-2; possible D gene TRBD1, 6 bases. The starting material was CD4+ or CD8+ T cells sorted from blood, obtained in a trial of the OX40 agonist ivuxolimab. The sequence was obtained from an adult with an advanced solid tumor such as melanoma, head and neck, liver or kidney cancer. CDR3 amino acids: CASSMDSGYGYTF. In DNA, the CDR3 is TGCGCCAGCAGCATGGACAGCGGCTATGGCTACACCTTC.